This T cell receptor (beta chain) was documented in a study of PD-1 blockade in mismatch repair-deficient tumors. Study as a whole: Patients had approximately 12 mismatch repair-deficient cancer types and were previously treated and progressing.

V lost 1 base, J lost 2 bases, and 4 bases stayed unmatched. Germline CDR1 and CDR2: SEHNR and FQNEAQ (reference sequence). CDR3 length: 16 amino acids. TCRdb keeps only in-frame clones here, not all; method: immunoSEQ multiplex PCR. The sample holds roughly 120,000 clones, around nine tenths seen once. Here the sequenced sample was peripheral blood, taken approximately 70 weeks after starting pembrolizumab. This receptor was taken from an adult with mismatch repair-deficient cancer. This chain links TRBV7-9 with TRBJ2-3, with 9 bases fitting TRBD1. CDR3 DNA sequence: TGTGCCAGCAGCTTAGGCGGGACAGGGACCACAGATACGCAGTATTTT. This encodes CASSLGGTGTTDTQYF. The full variable domain, rest sourced from reference TRBV7-9 and TRBJ2-3, is DTGVSQNPRHKITKRGQNVTFRCDPISEHNRLYWYRQTLGQGPEFLTYFQNEAQLEKSRLLSDRFSAERPKGSFSTLEIQRTEQGDSAMYLCASSLGGTGTTDTQYFGPGTRLTVL.